This T cell receptor (beta chain) was sequenced for a study of T cell responses to AZD1222 COVID-19 vaccine. Libraries were prepared by immunoSEQ multiplex PCR; TCRdb keeps only in-frame clonotypes and omits some of them. Seen here are nearly 35,000 clones, around 78% observed once, and the top ten hold more than 4%. Looked up from germline, CDR1 is MNHEY and CDR2 is SVGAGI. The CDR3 is 14 amino acids. Trimming removed 7 bases at V and 9 bases at J, with 19 bases between. As regards this clone: Its antigen is unidentified.

Study results and limitations: Donors were largely white British and mainly female; clonal diversity was possibly underestimated. Mapped onto spike, vaccine-associated CD4 TCRs spanned it and were dominant at 160-218 and 743-854.

V usage is TRBV6-5 and J usage is TRBJ1-5; D perhaps matches TRBD1 (5 bases). This sample comprised peripheral blood, obtained 28 days after the second AZD1222 dose. The receptor was derived from an adult who received the AZD1222 COVID-19 vaccine. In nucleotides, the CDR3 is TGTGCCAGCACCGACGGGGCCGGTGGTGGGCCCCAGCATTTT. This encodes CASTDGAGGGPQHF.